These 20 T cell receptor beta chains were sequenced from one sample in a study of T cells in Graves' hyperthyroidism and ophthalmopathy. Regions amplified from RNA transcripts were the TCR beta CDR3 regions. The HTBI primer set was used in a first-round RT-PCR of the TCR CDR3. TCRdb recomputed calls from the multiplex PCR reads with MiXCR, one row per CDR3 protein. The sample yields approximately 600,000 distinct CDR3 sequences, 16% seen once. The sample taken for sequencing was blood. The receptor set was obtained from a woman aged 30 to 39 with Graves' hyperthyroidism.

This chain uses TRBV27 with TRBJ2-7; D uncertain. The CDR3 loop spans 13 amino acids. V lost 7 bases and J 7 bases, leaving 17 bases between the germline ends. The germline gives CDR1 MNHEY, CDR2 SMNVEV (reference sequence). The DNA of the CDR3 is TGTGCCAGCACCAATGGGGATCTGGGGGAGCAGTACTTC. This codes for CASTNGDLGEQYF.

This clonotype has at least ten counts. The chain carries TRBV24-1 and TRBJ2-1; 7 bases line up with TRBD1. V shed 10 bases and J 5 bases; nucleotides not matched to a gene: 7. The length of the CDR3 is 13 residues. Germline CDR1 reads KGHDR; CDR2 reads SFDVKD. CDR3 protein: CATTGTDDNEQFF. CDR3 nucleotides: TGTGCCACGACCGGGACAGATGACAATGAGCAGTTCTTC.

The chain uses TRBV12-3 or TRBV12-4 and TRBJ2-7; 7 bases are a match to TRBD2. The J call may be wrong; the DNA end is better matched by TRBJ2-1. There are 15 residues in the CDR3. As DNA, the CDR3 is TGTGCCAGCAGTTTGGGGGGGGGTAGCTCCTACGAGCAGTTCTTC. Protein product: CASSLGGGSSYEQFF.

The rearrangement joins TRBV30 to TRBJ1-5, with D unresolved. V was shortened by 0 bases and J by 4 bases, with 10 bases between the two germline ends. Looked up from germline, CDR1 is GTSNPN and CDR2 is SVGIG (reference sequence). The CDR3 length is 14 residues. The CDR3 sequence is CAWSVLSGNQPQHF. The DNA of the CDR3 is TGTGCCTGGAGTGTACTTTCGGGAAATCAGCCCCAGCATTTT.

This clonotype was counted ten times or more. CDR3 loop: CASTPGFKNEQFF. The CDR3 DNA reads TGTGCCAGCACACCTGGTTTTAAGAATGAGCAGTTCTTC. This chain uses TRBV5-5 with TRBJ2-1, with unresolved D. Germline V lookup: CDR1 SGHKS, CDR2 YYEKEE (reference sequence). The CDR3 spans 13 residues. V lost 6 bases and J lost 7, with 14 bases in between. The whole variable domain, remainder taken from reference TRBV5-5 and TRBJ2-1, is DAGVTQSPTHLIKTRGQQVTLRCSPISGHKSVSWYQQVLGQGPQFIFQYYEKEERGRGNFPDRFSARQFPNYSSELNVNALLLGDSALYLCASTPGFKNEQFFGPGTRLTVL.

This clonotype was seen repeatedly, ten times or more. This chain connects TRBV10-3 to TRBJ1-1; D may be TRBD1 (6 bases). Germline CDR1 and CDR2: ENHRY and SYGVKD. V lost 4 bases and J lost 0, with 9 bases in between. The CDR3 totals 14 residues. The CDR3 sequence: CAISVGGVNTEAFF. The CDR3, as DNA: TGTGCCATCAGTGTAGGGGGTGTGAACACTGAAGCTTTCTTT.

The chain combines TRBV19 with TRBJ1-2; 9 nucleotides match TRBD1. The trim removed 10 bases at V and 4 bases at J, leaving 4 bases unmatched. This CDR3 region has 12 residues. Germline lookup yields CDR1 LNHDA and CDR2 SQIVND (reference sequence). The CDR3 DNA follows: TGTGCCATTCTACAGGGGGCCTATGGCTACACCTTC. This encodes CAILQGAYGYTF.

This clonotype was seen a few times. The CDR3 region has the DNA TGTGCCAGCGGGGAGCCTAGGTATGGGCTGGAAGATACGCAGTATTTT. This codes for CASGEPRYGLEDTQYF. The V gene is TRBV6-2 or TRBV6-3, the J gene TRBJ2-3, with D tentatively TRBD2 (5 bases). Trimming stripped 8 bases from V and 5 bases from J, with 23 bases between. CDR1 is MNHEY, CDR2 SVGEGT, per germline. The CDR3 extends over 16 amino acids.

Worth noting for this clonotype: This may be a read error, as it is one base from a much larger clone. This chain joins TRBV6-5 and TRBJ2-4, with D uncertain. Trimming stripped 0 bases from V and 8 bases from J, with 8 bases between. The germline V gene has CDR1 MNHEY and CDR2 SVGAGI. The CDR3 is 13 residues long. CDR3 coding DNA: TGTGCCAGCAGTTACTCCTTCGAGGACATTCAGTACTTC. Its translation is CASSYSFEDIQYF.

This clonotype appeared a few times. The rearrangement uses TRBV30 and TRBJ2-7; D is ambiguous. The germline CDR1 and CDR2 sequences are GTSNPN and SVGIG (reference sequence). This CDR3 is built from 12 residues. V shed 2 bases and J shed 2 bases, with 7 bases lying between them. DNA of the CDR3: TGTGCCTGGAGTAGGCAGGCCTACGAGCAGTACTTC. Amino acids: CAWSRQAYEQYF.

This clonotype was detected many times. V gene TRBV5-1 combines with J gene TRBJ2-7, with TRBD2 matching 11 bases. J lost 3 bases, V lost 6 bases, and 5 bases had no gene match. CDR1 is SGHRS, CDR2 YFSETQ, per germline. The CDR3 is 14 residues long. In DNA, the CDR3 is TGCGCCAGCACCGAGGGGACTAGCGGCTACGAGCAGTACTTC. Amino acids: CASTEGTSGYEQYF.

This clonotype was detected ten times or more. V gene TRBV11-3 combines with J gene TRBJ2-2; 7 nucleotides agree with TRBD2. The V segment lost 7 bases and the J segment 6 bases; nucleotides outside the gene matches: 11. Germline V gives CDR1 SGHNT, CDR2 YENEEA. This CDR3 has 15 amino acids. In DNA form, the CDR3 reads TGTGCCAGCACCCCACTCGGGGAGGGCCCCGGGGAGCTGTTTTTT. This encodes CASTPLGEGPGELFF.

This clonotype was seen only a few times. V and J are TRBV28 and TRBJ1-3; the D is unclear. The V end lost 2 bases, the J end lost 0 bases, and 8 bases lay between the germline ends. The germline V gene encodes CDR1 MDHEN and CDR2 SYDVKM. This CDR3 is built from 15 residues. The CDR3 DNA is TGTGCCAGCAGTTTACCAGCCCTCTCTGGAAACACCATATATTTT. It yields the protein CASSLPALSGNTIYF.

This clonotype was seen repeatedly, ten times or more. The chain recombines TRBV5-1 with TRBJ1-2; 7 nucleotides agree with TRBD1. Germline V gene data show CDR1 as SGHRS and CDR2 as YFSETQ. This CDR3 spans 15 amino acids. The V and J ends lost 2 bases and 8 bases, in that order; junction bases with no gene match: 12. CDR3 sequence: CASSFSPGGRGGYTF. The CDR3 DNA reads as TGCGCCAGCAGCTTCTCCCCAGGGGGAAGGGGCGGCTACACCTTC.

V and J are TRBV29-1 and TRBJ1-5; D is unclear. The CDR3 is made up of 11 amino acids. Trimming took off 4 bases at V and 6 bases at J, with 7 bases between the two ends. Germline CDR1 SQVTM, CDR2 ANQGSEA. For the CDR3, the DNA is TGCAGCGTTGGTGTGAGTCAGCCCCAGCATTTT. Protein product: CSVGVSQPQHF.

The V gene is TRBV5-6, the J gene TRBJ1-2; D gene ambiguous. The CDR3 contains 14 residues. The germline CDR1 and CDR2 sequences are SGHDT and YYEEEE. V lost 2 bases, J lost 4 bases, and 12 bases lay in between. This CDR3 is CASSFPGILYGYTF. The CDR3 coding sequence is TGTGCCAGCAGCTTCCCCGGCATACTCTATGGCTACACCTTC.

This clonotype was counted between two and nine times. The V gene is TRBV6-1, the J gene TRBJ2-4; possibly TRBD2 for D (5 bases). Germline V CDR1 and CDR2: MNHNS, SASEGT. The CDR3 sequence is 15 residues long. Trimming took 3 bases from V and 0 from J, leaving 9 bases between them. The CDR3 DNA sequence: TGTGCCAGCAGTGATGAGGGTAAAGCCAAAAACATTCAGTACTTC. Its protein product is CASSDEGKAKNIQYF.

The genes are TRBV5-1 and TRBJ2-7, with D possibly being TRBD1 (6 bases). The CDR3 is 15 residues long. Trimming removed 3 bases at V and 0 bases at J, with 13 bases between. Germline CDR1 reads SGHRS; CDR2 reads YFSETQ. CDR3 sequence reads: CASSSRDTHSYEQYF. The CDR3 region has the DNA TGCGCCAGCAGCTCTCGGGACACCCACTCCTACGAGCAGTACTTC.

This clonotype was seen only a few times. This chain uses TRBV2 with TRBJ1-5; no firm D call. The CDR3 contains 15 residues. Trimming shortened V by 6 bases and J by 4 bases, and 16 bases separated the two germline ends. Per the germline V gene, CDR1 is SNHLY and CDR2 is FYNNEI. The CDR3 reads CASSARTVLNQPQHF. The CDR3, as DNA: TGTGCCAGCAGCGCCCGGACGGTACTGAATCAGCCCCAGCATTTT.

This clonotype was recorded many times. The chain couples TRBV3-1 to TRBJ2-3; D is undetermined. Germline values: CDR1 LGHDT, CDR2 YNNKEL (reference sequence). V was shortened by 5 bases and J by 0 bases, with 6 bases between the two germline ends. The CDR3 has 13 residues. CDR3 DNA: TGTGCCAGCAGCTCTCCCAGCACAGATACGCAGTATTTT. Protein product: CASSSPSTDTQYF.